Listed below are T cell receptor beta chains from one sample, sequenced in a study of blood T cell repertoires in COVID-19. Sequencing was performed with immunoSEQ multiplex PCR; in TCRdb, only in-frame clones are kept and a portion is missing. Here the sample spans some 370,000 clones, around 91% being singletons. Material for sequencing was peripheral blood. These receptors all come from a man between 18 and 29 years old with active or convalescent COVID-19. Both conserved end residues are trimmed from each CDR3. Expanded clones are given a class, and other clones once, few, many or no size at all.

abundance	v_gene	j_gene	CDR3aa
.	TRBV18	TRBJ1-1	ASSPGATGPEAF
.	TRBV5-6	TRBJ1-2	ASSPGQIHYGYT
.	TRBV7-2	TRBJ1-1	ASSLVQGGTEAF
.	TRBV6-2/TRBV6-3	TRBJ1-5	ASSYDLSGHQPQH
.	TRBV3-1/TRBV3-2	TRBJ1-4	ASSPGQGSSGEKLF
.	TRBV4-1	TRBJ2-7	ASSQDETGSYEQY
.	TRBV7-3	TRBJ2-6	ASSLTHSGANVLT
.	TRBV3-1/TRBV3-2	TRBJ1-6	ASSQDGTEHSPLH
.	TRBV19	TRBJ1-5	ASRSQAGSNQPQH
.	TRBV19	TRBJ2-5	ARGLVVVSQY
.	TRBV28	TRBJ2-1	ASSPLVADEQF
.	TRBV5-1	TRBJ2-2	ASSLVLAGIPSTGELF
.	TRBV4-2	TRBJ2-2	ASSPDRLGAGELF
.	TRBV7-9	TRBJ2-7	ASSPWTGTEEQY
.	TRBV21-1	TRBJ2-7	ASSKPARGAVEQY
.	TRBV9	TRBJ1-2	ASSVSGNYGYT
.	TRBV11-3	TRBJ2-3	ASSPGQSSDTQY
.	TRBV11-2	TRBJ1-1	ASSPSRGGTEAF
once	TRBV7-8	TRBJ2-1	ASSFAYNEQF
.	TRBV6-6	TRBJ2-3	ASSKQGTDTQY
once	TRBV4-2	TRBJ1-6	ASSQATGVFGSPLH
.	TRBV7-3	TRBJ2-1	ASSPLGQGVAGEQF
.	TRBV6-5	TRBJ1-6	ASGRDRGFSPLH
.	TRBV7-2	TRBJ2-3	ASSLDGPSGESDTQY
.	TRBV6-5	TRBJ2-7	ASSAPRGSYEQY
.	TRBV5-6	TRBJ1-1	ASSQGQSFGAF
.	TRBV5-5	TRBJ2-2	ASSPGTDTGELF
.	TRBV6-6	TRBJ1-1	ASSFGQGRTEAF
.	TRBV30	TRBJ1-6	AWNIRGTGYASNSPLH
few	TRBV5-4	TRBJ1-2	ASRTGTVNYGYT
few	TRBV9	TRBJ1-1	ASSVDTGTGVRAF
once	TRBV5-4	TRBJ1-5	ASSLLGQGDQPQH
.	TRBV6-6	TRBJ1-1	ASSLTGFNTEAF
once	TRBV3-1/TRBV3-2	TRBJ1-2	ASTSTRAGGLAGYT
.	TRBV9	TRBJ2-7	ASSVEDRDYEQY
.	TRBV28	TRBJ2-1	ASGYRGWKVGNEQF
.	TRBV5-4	TRBJ2-4	ASSFPRLAKNIQY
.	TRBV29-1	TRBJ2-7	SVVLPLQGYEQY
.	TRBV28	TRBJ2-3	ASSLGAAAVDTQY
.	TRBV15	TRBJ1-6	ATSRELGTGGGSPLH
.	TRBV11-1	TRBJ2-3	ASSFGQPTDTQY
.	TRBV6-6	TRBJ1-5	ASSYTGVLLNQPQH
.	TRBV6-2/TRBV6-3	TRBJ1-1	ASSLIGVTEAF
.	TRBV19	TRBJ1-5	ASSSPDRQPQH
.	TRBV5-1	TRBJ2-3	ASSLRQGSTDTQY
.	TRBV24-1	TRBJ1-5	ATGGGARNQPQH
many	TRBV19	TRBJ1-1	ASIAMEGTEAF